A selection of T cell receptor beta chains follows, all from one sample in a study of CD8+CD57+ T cells in acquired aplastic anemia. TCRdb redid the calling of the reads with MiXCR, one entry per CDR3 protein. The sample lists about 58,000 distinct CDR3 sequences; around 60% were seen once. The sequencing sample was made of sorted CD4+, CD8+, or CD8+CD57+ T cells (not recorded which) from PBMCs. The source is a human donor with aplastic anemia. Each CDR3 is given with its conserved first and last residue. The order of the fields is D gene, J gene, clone size, V gene, CDR3 protein, CDR3 DNA. The D gene is left open where the match is weak. Clone sizes are given selectively: once, few, many, or a class where the clone is expanded.

>TRBD1|TRBJ1-2|-|TRBV20-1
CSAPPRGRAGYTF
TGCAGTGCTCCCCCGAGGGGGCGGGCTGGCTACACCTTC
>-|TRBJ2-7|-|TRBV19
CASSQGASYEQYF
TGTGCCAGTAGTCAAGGGGCTTCCTACGAGCAGTACTTC
>-|TRBJ1-6|-|TRBV5-6
CASSLTDNSPLHF
TGTGCCAGCAGCTTGACGGATAATTCACCCCTCCACTTT
>-|TRBJ1-2|-|TRBV11-1
CAGRGDGISPRNYGYTF
TGTGCCGGAAGGGGAGACGGGATTTCCCCTCGAAACTATGGCTACACCTTC
>TRBD2|TRBJ2-1|-|TRBV7-4
CASSPPSGGRNEQFF
TGTGCCAGCAGCCCTCCTAGCGGGGGTCGCAATGAGCAGTTCTTC
>-|TRBJ2-2|-|TRBV10-2
CASMTGPSSTGELVF
TGCGCCAGCATGACCGGGCCCTCAAGCACCGGGGAGCTGGTTTTT
>TRBD2|TRBJ2-3|once|TRBV9
CASSVDWAGGHTDTQYF
TGTGCCAGCAGCGTCGACTGGGCGGGGGGACACACAGATACGCAGTATTTT
>TRBD1|TRBJ2-3|many|TRBV24-1
CATSDRGQGGTDTQYF
TGTGCCACCAGTGACCGAGGACAGGGAGGCACAGATACGCAGTATTTT
>-|TRBJ1-6|-|TRBV15
CATSRDLDRGSPLHF
TGTGCCACCAGCAGAGATCTGGACCGTGGTTCACCCCTCCACTTT
>TRBD1|TRBJ1-1|-|TRBV7-9
CASSPPTGRNTEAFF
TGTGCCAGCAGCCCACCGACAGGGCGGAACACTGAAGCTTTCTTT
>-|TRBJ1-2|many|TRBV28
CASSPLPTRNYGYTF
TGTGCCAGCAGTCCGCTCCCCACCCGGAACTATGGCTACACCTTC
>TRBD1|TRBJ1-2|many|TRBV28
CASSSGQGSYGYTF
TGTGCCAGCAGTTCTGGACAGGGTTCCTATGGCTACACCTTC
>TRBD1|TRBJ2-7|-|TRBV29-1
CSVVEDRIPYEQYF
TGCAGCGTTGTCGAGGACAGGATCCCCTACGAGCAGTACTTC
>-|TRBJ1-2|-|TRBV4-2
CASSVRGSGGASNYGYTF
TGTGCCAGCAGCGTACGGGGGTCCGGGGGCGCGTCTAACTATGGCTACACCTTC
>-|TRBJ2-5|once|TRBV7-8
CASSTPPGHGETQYF
TGTGCCAGCAGCACCCCGCCGGGTCACGGAGAGACCCAGTACTTC
>-|TRBJ2-7|many|TRBV7-9
CASSSSRGGGAGEQYF
TGTGCCAGCAGCTCATCCCGCGGAGGGGGAGCGGGCGAGCAGTACTTC
>-|TRBJ2-5|-|TRBV7-2
CASSLGIGWTEETQYF
TGTGCCAGCAGCTTAGGCATAGGGTGGACAGAAGAGACCCAGTACTTC
>-|TRBJ2-3|-|TRBV15
CATSRPRFAGSTDTQYF
TGTGCCACCAGCAGGCCCCGCTTTGCCGGGTCAACAGATACGCAGTATTTT
>-|TRBJ2-7|few|TRBV11-1
CASSLQTLYEQYF
TGTGCCAGCAGCTTACAAACCCTCTACGAGCAGTACTTC
>TRBD1|TRBJ2-7|-|TRBV24-1
CATTRNGTGAEQYF
TGTGCCACCACCCGAAATGGGACAGGGGCTGAGCAGTACTTC
>-|TRBJ2-7|-|TRBV7-9
CASSTQGTYEQYF
TGTGCCAGCAGCACACAGGGTACCTACGAGCAGTACTTC
>-|TRBJ1-6|medium-sized|TRBV19
CASRPGPGGSPLHF
TGTGCCAGTAGACCGGGACCGGGTGGTTCACCCCTCCACTTT
>-|TRBJ2-7|once|TRBV10-3
CASLSCASSLQSYEQYF
-
>-|TRBJ2-7|many|TRBV6-1
CASSTELGSYEQYF
TGTGCCAGCAGTACTGAGCTAGGGTCCTACGAGCAGTACTTC
>-|TRBJ1-1|many|TRBV5-1
CASSLGALTEAFF
TGCGCCAGCAGCTTGGGGGCACTTACTGAAGCTTTCTTT
>TRBD1|TRBJ1-2|-|TRBV24-1
CATSEQGARGSYTF
TGTGCCACCAGTGAGCAGGGGGCGCGCGGTAGCTACACCTTC
>TRBD2|TRBJ2-7|once|TRBV11-2
CASSLGTSEYF
TGTGCCAGCAGCTTAGGGACTAGCGAGTACTTC
>TRBD1|TRBJ1-1|-|TRBV29-1
CSGQGQGAPEAFF
TGCAGCGGGCAGGGACAGGGGGCCCCTGAAGCTTTCTTT
>-|TRBJ1-3|many|TRBV28
CASSLTASSGNTIYF
TGTGCCAGCAGTTTAACAGCTAGCTCTGGAAACACCATATATTTT
>-|TRBJ2-1|-|TRBV10-3
CAIRRGGVGTSYNEQFF
TGTGCCATCAGACGAGGAGGGGTCGGTACGTCCTACAATGAGCAGTTCTTC
>-|TRBJ2-7|-|TRBV24-1
CATSDQRHLYEQYF
TGTGCCACCAGTGATCAACGACACCTCTACGAGCAGTACTTC
>-|TRBJ1-5|-|TRBV24-1
CATSGVNSNQPQHF
TGTGCCACCAGTGGGGTGAATAGCAATCAGCCCCAGCATTTT
>-|TRBJ1-2|medium-sized|TRBV29-1
CSVEDRGGYGYTF
TGCAGCGTTGAAGATCGGGGAGGCTATGGCTACACCTTC
>-|TRBJ2-5|once|TRBV2
CASSEGIKLAGQETQYF
TGTGCCAGCAGTGAAGGCATTAAACTTGCCGGCCAAGAGACCCAGTACTTC
>-|TRBJ2-7|-|TRBV7-9
CASSRDPDYEQYF
TGTGCCAGCAGCCGGGACCCAGACTACGAGCAGTACTTC
>TRBD1|TRBJ2-3|-|TRBV10-3
CAIKPGQGTDTQYF
TGTGCCATCAAGCCGGGACAGGGCACAGATACGCAGTATTTT
>-|TRBJ1-1|-|TRBV19
CASSLVVNTEAFF
TGTGCCAGTAGTCTAGTGGTGAACACTGAAGCTTTCTTT
>-|TRBJ2-7|medium-sized|TRBV20-1
CSARVVTGYEQYF
TGCAGTGCTAGAGTCGTTACAGGCTACGAGCAGTACTTC
>TRBD1|TRBJ1-4|-|TRBV20-1
CSATDRAAATNEKLFF
TGCAGTGCCACGGACAGGGCCGCCGCAACTAATGAAAAACTGTTTTTT
>TRBD1|TRBJ2-3|-|TRBV24-1
CATSDPFPSTGGLTDTQYF
TGTGCCACCAGTGATCCCTTTCCTTCGACAGGGGGCTTGACAGATACGCAGTATTTT
>TRBD1|TRBJ1-2|-|TRBV20-1
CSARDRGQGYTF
TGCAGTGCTCGGGACAGGGGGCAGGGCTACACCTTC
>TRBD1|TRBJ1-1|-|TRBV11-2
CASSRQGTVLNTEAFF
TGTGCCAGCAGCAGACAGGGTACAGTTCTGAACACTGAAGCTTTCTTT